Sequencing of this TCR beta chain was carried out in a study of neurological immune-mediated disorders. This clonotype has ten or more counts. Antigen: not known. The trim removed 9 bases at V and 4 bases at J, leaving 2 bases unmatched. The CDR3 is made up of 11 amino acids. CDR1 is LNHDA, CDR2 SQIVND, per germline (reference sequence). Synthesis of cDNA was carried out by template-switch 5'RACE. The reaction used 10-nucleotide random UMIs. TCRdb analysed the 5' RACE reads with MiXCR anew, one entry per CDR3 protein. The data hold fewer than 50,000 distinct CDR3 sequences, with 2% to 3% observed a single time. The starting material, 2 million PBMCs stored at -80 C, gave rise to the unsorted libraries. Regarding the study as a whole: HTLV-1-associated myelopathy ranked highest for TCR clonal expansion and multiple sclerosis lowest, beneath healthy controls.

Specimen: PBMCs. This TCR was sampled from a man aged 25-45 years with multiple sclerosis. V gene TRBV19 combines with J gene TRBJ1-1, with 7 bases aligning to TRBD1. CDR3 DNA sequence: TGTGCCAGCTCAGGGGGCACTGAAGCTTTCTTT. Protein: CASSGGTEAFF.